This record concerns one T cell receptor beta chain sequence. Its antigen specificity is not known. Base qualities are not at hand, and no much larger clone is one base apart. CD4+ T cells from unexposed donors were collected before the COVID-19 pandemic (2011-2018). After around 10 days of culture, CD4+ T cells were isolated with the EasySep CD4+ T cell isolation kit. Unexposed donor CD4+ T cells were tested for reactivity to SARS-CoV-2 S and N and four common cold coronavirus spike pools, as cell number allowed. Each well received approximately 2 million PBMCs, cultured in IMDM supplemented with roughly 4.9% human AB serum and around 9 IU/ml IL-2. Half of the culture medium was replaced with fresh IL-2-containing medium on days 3 and 7. Each peptide culture condition was generally run in triplicate replicate wells. Leukapheresis product for the unexposed donors was bought commercially. PBMCs were isolated from leukapheresis product or whole blood by Ficoll-Paque PLUS gradient centrifugation. PBMCs were either used fresh in the expansion assay or cryopreserved at -140 degrees C. The QIAamp Micro DNA Kit was used to extract genomic DNA from the CD4+ T cells.

The entry originates in a study of CD4 T cells in relation to SARS-CoV-2 and coronaviruses (dated by TCRdb to about 2021). Looking at the study overall: In the ViraFEST assay, PBMCs were cultured with antigen for approximately 10 days, after which TCR beta CDR3s were sequenced to identify antigen-specific clonal expansions. At the level of individual TCR clonotypes, the study measured memory CD4+ T cell crossreactivity between SARS-CoV-2 spike protein and common cold coronavirus spike proteins. A different TCR-beta assay, based on Illumina, was used to sequence expansion assays from other donors in the study. The Adaptive Biotechnologies TCR-sequencing kit was used to sequence samples from a few pre-COVID donors and the naive versus memory experiments, whereas other data were Illumina-based. Patient-derived lymphoblastoid cell lines were used to map the HLA restriction of shared crossreactive spike epitopes. An HIV-1 Nef peptide pool or a no-peptide culture served as the negative reference condition. Paper-wide results and their limitations: Compared with monoreactive clones, crossreactive clones had significantly weaker SARS-CoV-2-driven expansion, a result consistent with antigenic imprinting. Pre-pandemic and post-infection samples were not both contributed by any donor, so tracing of the source of pre-existing responses was limited. Memory CD4+ clonotypes crossrecognizing SARS-CoV-2 and at least one common cold coronavirus spike were found in 50% to 80% of donors. Since the crossreactivity analysis centred on spike protein, crossreactivity against other viral proteins was not assessed. Small numbers of patients and of tested TCRs were a limitation of the study.

The germline V gene provides CDR1 SGDLS and CDR2 YYNGEE. V has 7 bases trimmed and J has 5 bases trimmed; junction bases matching no gene number 11. The cysteine opens and the phenylalanine closes a CDR3 of 15 amino acids. The retained sequence is limited to the CDR3, 45 bases, with the frame set at the first base. Library creation used the immunoSEQ multiplex PCR assay. The authors' pipeline ran thus. Preprocessing removed nonproductive sequences and CDR3s not starting with C, not ending with F or W, or shorter than 7 amino acids. The MANAFEST web app identified antigen-specific clonotypes based on expansion compared with the reference and other culture wells. A clone was considered positive if the clone showed significant expansion compared with the reference culture in 2 of 3 replicate wells at an FDR below 0.05. For a clone to be considered positive, significant expansion relative to all other tandem wells and an odds ratio above 5 were also required. After three terminal residues were trimmed from each end, CDR3 homology was quantified as pairwise Levenshtein distance using the stringdist R package. TCRdb's version of the immuneACCESS table is confined to in-frame rearrangements and falls short of the full clone set. An unresolved V gene accounts for under half of the shortfall where checked; the remainder is of unknown origin. V, J and clone size reflect that table, while D and trimming were determined from the DNA. The sample data list approximately 26,000 clones, and over 60% of these were observed just once. The ten top clones hold roughly 21% of the sample.

This clonotype was sampled from a human donor in good health. The rearrangement joined TRBV9 to TRBJ2-2; TRBD2 agrees with 7 junctional bases. The sequenced material came from CD4+ T cells from PBMCs, cultured in vitro. The DNA is TGTGCCAGCTCGGCTAGCGGAGACGGGACCGGGGAGCTGTTTTTT. This sequence encodes CASSASGDGTGELFF.